This T cell receptor (beta chain) was recovered during a study of CD8 T cells in ankylosing spondylitis. The germline V gene has CDR1 SEHNR and CDR2 FQNEAQ (reference sequence). CDR3 length equals 16 residues. V lost 5 bases and J lost 2, with 18 bases in between. General study points: Reportedly, matched ankylosing spondylitis synovial fluid was significantly enriched for disease-linked clones. A motif in TCR beta, a set of under 10 highly homologous variants, appeared characteristic of ankylosing spondylitis blood. A number of the motif variants had already been described in reactive arthritis synovial fluid and blood.

Regarding this clonotype: Its target is unknown.

Quantitative molecular-barcoded 5'-RACE generated the TCR beta libraries. TCRdb ran MiXCR on the 5' RACE reads and lists one entry per CDR3 protein. Of about 220,000 distinct CDR3 sequences in the sample, more than 9% were seen once. The origin of this receptor is a male donor with ankylosing spondylitis or in good health (not recorded which). The chain combines TRBV7-9 with TRBJ1-1; D is ambiguous. Sequencing input: blood, either unsorted or a sorted T cell fraction (not recorded which). The CDR3 nucleotides read TGTGCCAGCAGCGAGGCCCGTTTCGAACAAAACACTGAAGCTTTCTTT. Translated: CASSEARFEQNTEAFF.